This T cell receptor beta chain emerged from a study of Ad26.COV2.S vaccination and SARS-CoV-2 variants. Repertoires were generated with immunoSEQ multiplex PCR, while TCRdb's copy carries only in-frame clones and drops some. Among around 300,000 clones, roughly 90% were seen once, and the ten largest hold approximately 5%. The germline CDR1 and CDR2 sequences are MNHEY and SVGAGI. The CDR3 is 14 residues long. With V trimmed by 8 bases and J by 2 bases, 2 bases remained unmatched. This sample's treatment: around 19 received Ad26.COV2.S at low or high dose, single or two shots; 5 received placebo; per-sample allocation not given. It was on day 63 after the first vaccine or placebo injection that samples were taken.

The specimen comprised peripheral blood, sampled in a trial of Ad26.COV2.S vaccine versus placebo. The chain employs TRBV6-5 and TRBJ1-5; 11 nucleotides align to TRBD1. The receptor was derived from a person between 18 and 59 years old who received the Ad26.COV2.S COVID-19 vaccine or a placebo. CDR3 amino acids: CASQGQGGNQPQHF. CDR3 DNA sequence: TGTGCCAGCCAGGGACAGGGGGGCAATCAGCCCCAGCATTTT.